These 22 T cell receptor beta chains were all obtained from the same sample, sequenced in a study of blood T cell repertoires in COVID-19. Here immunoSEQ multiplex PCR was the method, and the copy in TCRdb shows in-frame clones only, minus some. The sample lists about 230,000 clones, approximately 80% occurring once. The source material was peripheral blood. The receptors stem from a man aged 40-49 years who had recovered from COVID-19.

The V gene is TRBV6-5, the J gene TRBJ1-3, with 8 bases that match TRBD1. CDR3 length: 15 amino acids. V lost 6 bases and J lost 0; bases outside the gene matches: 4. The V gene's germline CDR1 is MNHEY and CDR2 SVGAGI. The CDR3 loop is CASRTGVLSGNTIYF. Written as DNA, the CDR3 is TGTGCCAGCAGGACAGGGGTCCTCTCTGGAAACACCATATATTTT.

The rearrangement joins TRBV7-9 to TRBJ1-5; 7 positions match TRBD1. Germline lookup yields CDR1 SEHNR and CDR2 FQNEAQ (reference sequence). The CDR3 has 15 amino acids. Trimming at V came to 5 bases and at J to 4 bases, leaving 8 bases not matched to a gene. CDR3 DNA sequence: TGTGCCAGCAGCCCAGGGACAGAACATAATCAGCCCCAGCATTTT. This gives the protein CASSPGTEHNQPQHF.

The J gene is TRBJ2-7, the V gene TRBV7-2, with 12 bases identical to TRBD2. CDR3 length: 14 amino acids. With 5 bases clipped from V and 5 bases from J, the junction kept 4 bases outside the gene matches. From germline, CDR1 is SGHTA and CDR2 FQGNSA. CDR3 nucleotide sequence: TGTGCCAGCAGCCCGTGGACTAGCGGGAACGAGCAGTACTTC. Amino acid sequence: CASSPWTSGNEQYF.

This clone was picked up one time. For the CDR3, the DNA is TGTGCCAGTAGTATCCGGGGTTTCTCGGACACTGAAGCTTTCTTT. As protein: CASSIRGFSDTEAFF. The chain joins TRBV19 to TRBJ1-1, with unresolved D. CDR1 is LNHDA and CDR2 is SQIVND in the germline V gene (reference sequence). The CDR3 length is 15 residues. The V end was cut by 3 bases, the J end by 3 bases, with 14 bases between.

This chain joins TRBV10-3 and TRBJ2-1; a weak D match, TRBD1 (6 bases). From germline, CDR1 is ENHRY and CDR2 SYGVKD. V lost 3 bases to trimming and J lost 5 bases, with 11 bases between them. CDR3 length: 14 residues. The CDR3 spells CAISDRTANNEQFF. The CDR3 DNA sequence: TGTGCCATCAGTGACCGGACAGCGAACAATGAGCAGTTCTTC.

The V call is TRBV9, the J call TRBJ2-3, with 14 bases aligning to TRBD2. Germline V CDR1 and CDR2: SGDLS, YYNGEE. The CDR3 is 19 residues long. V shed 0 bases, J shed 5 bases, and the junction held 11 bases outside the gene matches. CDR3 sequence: CASSVGGGLAGGRGDTQYF. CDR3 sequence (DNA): TGTGCCAGCAGCGTAGGTGGAGGACTAGCGGGGGGCCGTGGAGATACGCAGTATTTT.

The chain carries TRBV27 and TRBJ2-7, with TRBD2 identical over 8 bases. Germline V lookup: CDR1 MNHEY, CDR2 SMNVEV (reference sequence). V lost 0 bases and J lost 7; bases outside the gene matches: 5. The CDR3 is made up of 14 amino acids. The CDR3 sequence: CASSLSATSGEQYF. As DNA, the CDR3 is TGTGCCAGCAGTTTATCCGCCACTAGCGGTGAGCAGTACTTC.

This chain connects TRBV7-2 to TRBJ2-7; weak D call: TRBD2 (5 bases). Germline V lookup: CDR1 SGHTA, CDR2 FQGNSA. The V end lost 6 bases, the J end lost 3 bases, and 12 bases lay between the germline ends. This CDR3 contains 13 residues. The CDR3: CASSTAGIYEQYF. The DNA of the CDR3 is TGTGCCAGCAGTACCGCCGGGATCTACGAGCAGTACTTC.

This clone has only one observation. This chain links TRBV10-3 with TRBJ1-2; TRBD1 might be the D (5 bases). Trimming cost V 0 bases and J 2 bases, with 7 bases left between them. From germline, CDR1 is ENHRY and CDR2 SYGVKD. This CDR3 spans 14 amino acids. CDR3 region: CAISESTANYGYTF. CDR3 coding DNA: TGTGCCATCAGTGAGTCGACAGCAAACTATGGCTACACCTTC.

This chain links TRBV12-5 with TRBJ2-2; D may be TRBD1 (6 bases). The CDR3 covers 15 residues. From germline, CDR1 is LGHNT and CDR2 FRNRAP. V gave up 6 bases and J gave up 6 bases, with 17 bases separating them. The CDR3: CASGTNRVSAGELFF. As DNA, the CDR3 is TGTGCTAGTGGGACGAACAGGGTATCGGCCGGGGAGCTGTTTTTT. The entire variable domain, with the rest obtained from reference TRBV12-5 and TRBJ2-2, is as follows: DARVTQTPRHKVTEMGQEVTMRCQPILGHNTVFWYRQTMMQGLELLAYFRNRAPLDDSGMPKDRFSAEMPDATLATLKIQPSEPRDSAVYFCASGTNRVSAGELFFGEGSRLTVL.

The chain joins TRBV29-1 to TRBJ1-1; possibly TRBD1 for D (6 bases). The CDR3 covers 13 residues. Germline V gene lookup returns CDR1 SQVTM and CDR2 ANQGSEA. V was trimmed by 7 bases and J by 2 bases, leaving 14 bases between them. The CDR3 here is CSAAWTVNTEAFF. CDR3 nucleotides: TGCAGCGCTGCCTGGACAGTTAACACTGAAGCTTTCTTT.

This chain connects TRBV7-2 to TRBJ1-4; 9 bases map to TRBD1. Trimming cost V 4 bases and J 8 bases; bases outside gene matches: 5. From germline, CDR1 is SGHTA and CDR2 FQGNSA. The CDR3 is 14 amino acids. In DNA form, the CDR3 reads TGTGCCAGCAGCTCACAGGGGGCGAGCGAAAAACTGTTTTTT. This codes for CASSSQGASEKLFF.

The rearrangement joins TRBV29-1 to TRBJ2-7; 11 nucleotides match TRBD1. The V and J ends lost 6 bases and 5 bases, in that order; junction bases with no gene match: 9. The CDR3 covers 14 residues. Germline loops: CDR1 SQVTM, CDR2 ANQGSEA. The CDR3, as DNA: TGCAGCGTCGCACGGGACAGGGGGATTGACGAGCAGTACTTC. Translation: CSVARDRGIDEQYF.

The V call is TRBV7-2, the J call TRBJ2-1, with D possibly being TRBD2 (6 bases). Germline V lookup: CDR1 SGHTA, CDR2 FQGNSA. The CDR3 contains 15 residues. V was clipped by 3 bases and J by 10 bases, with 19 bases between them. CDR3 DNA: TGTGCCAGCAGCTTTTCCGGGACTCCGGGTGTAGAGCAGTTCTTC. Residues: CASSFSGTPGVEQFF.

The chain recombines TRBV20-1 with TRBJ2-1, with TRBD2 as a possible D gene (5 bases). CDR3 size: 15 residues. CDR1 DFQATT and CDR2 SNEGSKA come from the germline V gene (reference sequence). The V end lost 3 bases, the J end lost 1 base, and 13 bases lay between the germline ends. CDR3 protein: CSASAGMWSYNEQFF. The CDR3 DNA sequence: TGCAGTGCTAGTGCGGGTATGTGGTCCTACAATGAGCAGTTCTTC.

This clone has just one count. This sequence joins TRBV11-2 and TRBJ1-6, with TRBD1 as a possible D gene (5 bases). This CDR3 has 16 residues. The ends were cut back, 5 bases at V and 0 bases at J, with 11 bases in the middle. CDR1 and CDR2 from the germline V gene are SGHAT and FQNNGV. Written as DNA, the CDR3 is TGTGCCAGCAGCGGGGCGATATCCTCCTATAATTCACCCCTCCACTTT. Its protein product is CASSGAISSYNSPLHF. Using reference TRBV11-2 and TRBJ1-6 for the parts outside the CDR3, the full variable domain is EAGVAQSPRYKIIEKRQSVAFWCNPISGHATLYWYQQILGQGPKLLIQFQNNGVVDDSQLPKDRFSAERLKGVDSTLKIQPAKLEDSAVYLCASSGAISSYNSPLHFGNGTRLTVT.

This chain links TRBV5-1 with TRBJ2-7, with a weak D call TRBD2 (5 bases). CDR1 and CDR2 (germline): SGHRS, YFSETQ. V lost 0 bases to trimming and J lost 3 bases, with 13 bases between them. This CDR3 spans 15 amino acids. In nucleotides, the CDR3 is TGCGCCAGCAGCTTGGGAGGACTCTCCAACTACGAGCAGTACTTC. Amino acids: CASSLGGLSNYEQYF.

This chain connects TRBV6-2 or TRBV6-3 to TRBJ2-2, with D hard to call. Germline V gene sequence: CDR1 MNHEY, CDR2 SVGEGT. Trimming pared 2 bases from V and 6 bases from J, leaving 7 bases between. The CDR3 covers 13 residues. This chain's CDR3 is CASSYLLAGELFF. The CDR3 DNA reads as TGTGCCAGCAGTTACCTGCTAGCCGGGGAGCTGTTTTTT.

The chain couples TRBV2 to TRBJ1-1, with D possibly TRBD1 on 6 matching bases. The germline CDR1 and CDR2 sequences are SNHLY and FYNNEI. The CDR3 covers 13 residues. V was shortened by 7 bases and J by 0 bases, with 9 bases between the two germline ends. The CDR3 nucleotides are TGTGCCAGCACAGGGGAGTTGAACACTGAAGCTTTCTTT. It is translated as CASTGELNTEAFF.

The CDR3 DNA reads as TGTGCCAGCAGTTTAAAGCCTAGCGGGAGTATTGGGGAGCTGTTTTTT. It translates to CASSLKPSGSIGELFF. The chain carries TRBV6-5 and TRBJ2-2; TRBD2 matches 10 bases. The germline CDR1 and CDR2 sequences are MNHEY and SVGAGI. This CDR3 has 16 residues. V lost 4 bases to trimming and J lost 8 bases; unmatched junction nucleotides: 10.

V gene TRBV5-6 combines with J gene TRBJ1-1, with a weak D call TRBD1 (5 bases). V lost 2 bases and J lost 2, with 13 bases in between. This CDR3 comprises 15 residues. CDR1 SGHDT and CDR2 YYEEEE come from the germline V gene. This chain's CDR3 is CASSFRGLLNTEAFF. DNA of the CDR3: TGTGCCAGCAGCTTCCGGGGACTCCTAAACACTGAAGCTTTCTTT.

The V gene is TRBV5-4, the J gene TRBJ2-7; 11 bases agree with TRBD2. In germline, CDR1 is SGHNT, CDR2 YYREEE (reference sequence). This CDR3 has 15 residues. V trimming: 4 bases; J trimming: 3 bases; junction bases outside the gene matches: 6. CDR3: CASSAGLAEIYEQYF. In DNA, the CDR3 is TGTGCCAGCAGCGCGGGACTAGCGGAGATCTACGAGCAGTACTTC.